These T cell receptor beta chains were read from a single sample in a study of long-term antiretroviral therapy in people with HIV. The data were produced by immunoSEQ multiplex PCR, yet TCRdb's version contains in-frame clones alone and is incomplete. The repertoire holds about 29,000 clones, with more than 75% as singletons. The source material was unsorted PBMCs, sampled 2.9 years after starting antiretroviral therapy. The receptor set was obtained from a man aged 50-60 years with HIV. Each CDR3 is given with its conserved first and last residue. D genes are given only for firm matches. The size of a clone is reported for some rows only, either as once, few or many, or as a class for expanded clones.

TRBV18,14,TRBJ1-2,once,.,TGTGCCAGCTCACCAGGAGGAGAACCCTATGGCTACACCTTC,CASSPGGEPYGYTF
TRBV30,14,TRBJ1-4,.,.,TGTGCCTGGAGTGCTCGACAGAGTAGTGAAAAACTGTTTTTT,CAWSARQSSEKLFF
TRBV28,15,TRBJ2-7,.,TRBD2,TGTGCCAGCAGTTTATACACGGGGGGGTCCTACGAGCAGTACTTC,CASSLYTGGSYEQYF
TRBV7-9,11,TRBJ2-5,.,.,TGTGCCAGCAGCTACGGGCAGACCCAGTACTTC,CASSYGQTQYF
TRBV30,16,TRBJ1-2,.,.,TGTGCCTGGAGGGATCGGTCTGGTCCTTGGGGCTATGGCTACACCTTC,CAWRDRSGPWGYGYTF
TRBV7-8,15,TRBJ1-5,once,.,TGTGCCAGCAACCCGACAGGATATAGCAATCAGCCCCAGCATTTT,CASNPTGYSNQPQHF
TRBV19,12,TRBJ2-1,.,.,TGTGCCAGTAGTATACTAGGGAATGAGCAGTTCTTC,CASSILGNEQFF
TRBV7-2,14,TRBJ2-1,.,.,TGTGCCAGCAGCTGGGGGAGCTCCTACAATGAGCAGTTCTTC,CASSWGSSYNEQFF
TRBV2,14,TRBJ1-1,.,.,TGTGCCAGCCTCGGTCGAGGGTGGAACACTGAAGCTTTCTTT,CASLGRGWNTEAFF
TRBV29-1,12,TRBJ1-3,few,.,TGCAGCGTTGACTCCACTGGAAACACCATATATTTT,CSVDSTGNTIYF
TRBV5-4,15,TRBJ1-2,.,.,TGTGCCAGCAGCTTGGACGGGGGGGCGACGCGTGGCTACACCTTC,CASSLDGGATRGYTF
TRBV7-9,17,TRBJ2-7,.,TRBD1,TGTGCCAGCAGCTTACGAATAGGGACAGACTCTTCCTACGAGCAGTACTTC,CASSLRIGTDSSYEQYF
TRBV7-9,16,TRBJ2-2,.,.,TGTGCCAGCAGCCCCCGTGGAGGGGGTAACACCGGGGAGCTGTTTTTT,CASSPRGGGNTGELFF
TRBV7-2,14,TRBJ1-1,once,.,TGTGCCAGCAGCTTAAGACTGCTGAACACTGAAGCTTTCTTT,CASSLRLLNTEAFF
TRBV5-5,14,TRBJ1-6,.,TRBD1,TGTGCCGGGGGTGAGGGACAGGGGCATTCACCCCTCCACTTT,CAGGEGQGHSPLHF
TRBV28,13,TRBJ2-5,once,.,TGTGCCAGCAGTTTACCGCGCGGGGAGACCCAGTACTTC,CASSLPRGETQYF
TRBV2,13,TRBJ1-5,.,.,TGTGCCAGCAGTGAAAAAGGCAATCAGCCCCAGCATTTT,CASSEKGNQPQHF
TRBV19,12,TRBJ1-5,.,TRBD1,TGTGCCAGTAAAACAGGGGGGCAGCCCCAGCATTTT,CASKTGGQPQHF
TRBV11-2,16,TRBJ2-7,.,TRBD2,TGTGCCAGCAGCTCTCTGACCTGGCGGGGGGCCCTCGAGCAGTACTTC,CASSSLTWRGALEQYF
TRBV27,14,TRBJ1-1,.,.,TGTGCCAGCAGCCTGGGGGGGGGTAGTACTGAAGCTTTCTTT,CASSLGGGSTEAFF
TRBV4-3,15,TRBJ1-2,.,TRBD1,TGCGCCAGCAGCCAAGAGAGGGGGCGTGGCGGTGGCTACACCTTC,CASSQERGRGGGYTF
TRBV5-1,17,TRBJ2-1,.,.,TGCGCCAGCAGCTTACCTAGGACCGCGAGCTCCTACAATGAGCAGTTCTTC,CASSLPRTASSYNEQFF
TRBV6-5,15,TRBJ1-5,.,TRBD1,TGTGCCAGCAGTTACTTCCGGGACAGATATCAGCCCCAGCATTTT,CASSYFRDRYQPQHF
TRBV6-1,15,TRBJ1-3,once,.,TGTGCCAGCAGTGAAGGAAAAACAGGTGGAAACACCATATATTTT,CASSEGKTGGNTIYF
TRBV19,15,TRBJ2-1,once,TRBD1,TGTGCCAGTAGTCCGGGGACAGGCTCCTACAATGAGCAGTTCTTC,CASSPGTGSYNEQFF
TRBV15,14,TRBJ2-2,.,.,TGTGCCACCAGCAGAGACAGGACCACCGGGGAGCTGTTTTTT,CATSRDRTTGELFF
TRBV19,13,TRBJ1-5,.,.,TGTGCCAGTAGTGCTACAGGGTCTCAGCCCCAGCATTTT,CASSATGSQPQHF
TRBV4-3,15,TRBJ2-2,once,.,TGCGCCAGCAGCCAAGAATGGGGGCTGACCGGGGAGCTGTTTTTT,CASSQEWGLTGELFF
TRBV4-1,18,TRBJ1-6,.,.,TGCGCCAGCAGCCAAGATCTGCCGGAGAGCTCCTATAATTCACCCCTCCACTTT,CASSQDLPESSYNSPLHF
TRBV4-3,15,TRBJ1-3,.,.,TGCGCCAGCAGCCAAGATCTAACTTTAGGAAACACCATATATTTT,CASSQDLTLGNTIYF
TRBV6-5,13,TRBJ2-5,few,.,TGTGCCAGCAGCCGGACTCGCCAAGAGACCCAGTACTTC,CASSRTRQETQYF
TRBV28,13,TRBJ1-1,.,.,TGTGCCAGCAGGAGGCTCACGGGCACTGAAGCTTTCTTT,CASRRLTGTEAFF
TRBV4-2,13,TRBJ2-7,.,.,TGTGCCAGCAGCCCCGGACAGCTCTACGAGCAGTACTTC,CASSPGQLYEQYF
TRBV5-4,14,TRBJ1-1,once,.,TGTGCCAGCAGCTTGGAGAGGGTTGACACTGAAGCTTTCTTT,CASSLERVDTEAFF
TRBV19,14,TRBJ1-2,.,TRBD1,TGTGCCAGTATTCGGACAGGGGGGAACTATGGCTACACCTTC,CASIRTGGNYGYTF
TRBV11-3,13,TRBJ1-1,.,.,TGTGCCAGCAGCTTAAACCAGAACACTGAAGCTTTCTTT,CASSLNQNTEAFF
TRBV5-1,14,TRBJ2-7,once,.,TGCGCCAGCAGCTTGCAAGGTTTTTCCTACGAGCAGTACTTC,CASSLQGFSYEQYF
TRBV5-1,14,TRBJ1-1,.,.,TGCGCCAGCAGCTTGGCACAGCAGAACACTGAAGCTTTCTTT,CASSLAQQNTEAFF
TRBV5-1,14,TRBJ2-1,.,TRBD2,TGCGCCAGCAGCTTTTTAGCGGGCTACAATGAGCAGTTCTTC,CASSFLAGYNEQFF
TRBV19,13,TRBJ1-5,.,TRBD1,TGTGCCACCCACGACAGGGGGCATCAGCCCCAGCATTTT,CATHDRGHQPQHF
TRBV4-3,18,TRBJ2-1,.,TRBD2,TGCGCCAGCAGCCAAGATCTTCGGGCGGGGGTAGCTACAATGAGGCAGTTCTTC,CASSQDLRAGVATMRQFF
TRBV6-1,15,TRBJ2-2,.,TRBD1,TGTGCCAGCAGTCGCCGGGACAGGGGGAGCGGGGAGCTGTTTTTT,CASSRRDRGSGELFF
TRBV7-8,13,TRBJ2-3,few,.,TGTGCCAGCAGCGTAGACTTCACAGATACGCAGTATTTT,CASSVDFTDTQYF
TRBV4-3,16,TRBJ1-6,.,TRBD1,TGCGCCAGCAGCCAAGATGCGACAGGGTGGGAGTCACCCCTCCACTTT,CASSQDATGWESPLHF
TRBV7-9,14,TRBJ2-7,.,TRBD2,TGTGCCAGCAGCTTAGGACTAGCGGCCCCCGAGCAGTACTTC,CASSLGLAAPEQYF
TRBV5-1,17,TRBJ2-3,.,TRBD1,TGCGCCAGCAGCCCGCCGGGGGGGACAGGGGAAGCAGATACGCAGTATTTT,CASSPPGGTGEADTQYF
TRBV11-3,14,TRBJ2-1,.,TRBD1,TGTGCCAGCAGCCCGGGACAGCAGGGCAATGAGCAGTTCTTC,CASSPGQQGNEQFF